The present T cell receptor (beta chain) was sequenced within a study of blood T cell repertoires in COVID-19. CDR1 is GTSNPN, CDR2 SVGIG, per germline (reference sequence). CDR3 length: 13 amino acids. V lost 3 bases to trimming and J lost 6 bases, with 14 bases between them. As originally analysed: Estimation of nucleated cell counts was performed using reference gene primer amplification. Using immunoSEQ multiplex PCR, the repertoire was profiled, and TCRdb retains in-frame clones only, with some absent. V, J and clone size are taken as reported in that table, and D and trimming were inferred from the DNA itself. The sample holds around 120,000 clones; about 79% are singletons and the top ten take roughly 2.1%.

Specimen: peripheral blood. This chain joins TRBV30 and TRBJ1-2, with D possibly TRBD1 on 6 matching bases. The receptor was isolated from a man between 65 and 85 years old with acute or convalescent COVID-19. The CDR3 sequence: CAWSLGTYDGYTF. The CDR3 bases are TGTGCCTGGAGCCTTGGGACATATGATGGCTACACCTTC. Using reference TRBV30 and TRBJ1-2 for the parts outside the CDR3, the full variable domain is SQTIHQWPATLVQPVGSPLSLECTVEGTSNPNLYWYRQAAGRGLQLLFYSVGIGQISSEVPQNLSASRPQDRQFILSSKKLLLSDSGFYLCAWSLGTYDGYTFGSGTRLTVV.